The 21 T cell receptor beta chains listed next were all sequenced from one sample in a study of vaccination effects on CD4 cells after COVID-19. For these receptors, no antigen is known. The repertoire was sequenced with immunoSEQ multiplex PCR; TCRdb's copy has only in-frame clones and lacks some. The sample includes 50,000 to 60,000 clones, approximately 72% of them seen just once. Between days 10 and 11 of culture, CD4+ T cells were separated out. Everyone in the study got two shots of either the BNT162b2 or mRNA-1273 vaccine. This material consisted of CD4+ T cells from PBMCs cultured without peptide, taken after COVID-19 vaccination. Source of these receptors: a human donor who received a COVID-19 vaccine.

This clone was recorded only once. The V call is TRBV7-2, the J call TRBJ1-1, with D possibly TRBD1 on 6 matching bases. Germline V gene lookup returns CDR1 SGHTA and CDR2 FQGNSA. The germline V and J ends were trimmed by 6 bases and 5 bases, with 22 bases remaining between them. This CDR3 spans 16 amino acids. The CDR3 nucleotides read TGTGCCAGCAGTCGCTACAGGGTCCCGAGGGGGACTGAAGCTTTCTTT. It encodes CASSRYRVPRGTEAFF.

This chain links TRBV6-5 with TRBJ1-6, with 10 bases lining up with TRBD1. The CDR3 is 13 amino acids. In germline, CDR1 is MNHEY, CDR2 SVGAGI. After removal of 11 bases from V and 8 bases from J, the junction contained 6 bases not matched to a gene. CDR3 residues: CALWGTGDSPLHF. CDR3 sequence (DNA): TGTGCCCTGTGGGGGACAGGGGATTCACCCCTCCACTTT.

The gene calls are TRBV6-5 and TRBJ1-3; D is possibly TRBD1 (6 bases). Trimming cost V 6 bases and J 2 bases, with 11 bases left between them. The germline CDR1 and CDR2 sequences are MNHEY and SVGAGI. The CDR3 extends over 14 amino acids. The CDR3 region is CASRPYRAGNTIYF. The CDR3 DNA reads as TGTGCCAGCAGACCCTACAGGGCTGGAAACACCATATATTTT.

The chain links TRBV6-6 to TRBJ2-1; no definite D call. This CDR3 has 14 amino acids. The V gene's germline CDR1 is MNHNY and CDR2 SVGAGI (reference sequence). Trimming shortened V by 5 bases and J by 4 bases, and 12 bases separated the two germline ends. The DNA of the CDR3 is TGTGCCAGCAGTACCTCCGGCGTTTACAATGAGCAGTTCTTC. Translation gives CASSTSGVYNEQFF.

The chain carries TRBV29-1 and TRBJ1-1; D not certain. CDR3 size: 13 residues. Germline V lookup: CDR1 SQVTM, CDR2 ANQGSEA. Trimming took 3 bases from V and 0 from J, leaving 8 bases between them. The CDR3 is CSVDTGLNTEAFF. The CDR3 nucleotides read TGCAGCGTTGATACTGGGTTGAACACTGAAGCTTTCTTT.

CDR3 DNA: TGTGCCAGCAGTGAGGGGACAGGCCCCTATGGCTACACCTTC. As protein: CASSEGTGPYGYTF. The chain is built from TRBV6-1 and TRBJ1-2; 8 bases fit TRBD1. The CDR3 totals 14 residues. Germline CDR1 MNHNS, CDR2 SASEGT. The V segment lost 3 bases and the J segment 4 bases; nucleotides outside the gene matches: 4.

The genes are TRBV28 and TRBJ2-3; D gene uncertain. This CDR3 comprises 11 residues. Germline CDR1 is MDHEN and CDR2 is SYDVKM. V dropped 5 bases and J dropped 3 bases, with 3 bases sitting between them. The CDR3 DNA reads TGTGCCAGCAGTCGTACAGATACGCAGTATTTT. This encodes CASSRTDTQYF.

The chain links TRBV5-1 to TRBJ2-1; no clear D. The V end lost 3 bases, the J end lost 2 bases, and 15 bases lay between the germline ends. The germline CDR1 and CDR2 sequences are SGHRS and YFSETQ. The CDR3 spans 16 residues. For the CDR3, the DNA is TGCGCCAGCAGCTGGACCTCTCGTGGGGCCTACAATGAGCAGTTCTTC. It encodes CASSWTSRGAYNEQFF.

This clone was observed once. This sequence joins TRBV5-1 and TRBJ2-3; TRBD1 might be the D (7 bases). Germline CDR1 and CDR2: SGHRS and YFSETQ. This CDR3 is 17 amino acids long. Trimming pared 2 bases from V and 3 bases from J, leaving 19 bases between. The CDR3 region is CASSFQGGPGATDTQYF. For the CDR3, the DNA is TGCGCCAGCAGCTTTCAGGGGGGACCTGGTGCGACAGATACGCAGTATTTT.

The chain joins TRBV19 to TRBJ1-1; 7 bases match TRBD1. This CDR3 has 14 residues. V lost 7 bases and J lost 4; bases outside the gene matches: 9. Germline V gene lookup returns CDR1 LNHDA and CDR2 SQIVND (reference sequence). CDR3 region: CASTTTGFSTEAFF. The CDR3 DNA sequence: TGTGCCAGTACCACGACAGGGTTTAGCACTGAAGCTTTCTTT.

The chain joins TRBV6-2 or TRBV6-3 to TRBJ1-5; D is unclear. Trimming cost V 0 bases and J 0 bases, with 12 bases left between them. There are 17 residues in the CDR3. CDR1 and CDR2 from the germline V gene are MNHEY and SVGEGT. As DNA, the CDR3 is TGTGCCAGCAGTTACTCGGTGACCGACCATAGCAATCAGCCCCAGCATTTT. Protein product: CASSYSVTDHSNQPQHF.

The chain links TRBV3-1 (or the pseudogene TRBV3-2) to TRBJ1-3; no clear D gene. This CDR3 is 17 amino acids long. V was clipped by 0 bases and J by 0 bases, with 12 bases between them. Per germline, CDR1 LGHDT and CDR2 YNNKEL (reference sequence). CDR3 in amino acids: CASSQEKVTSSGNTIYF. The CDR3 coding sequence is TGTGCCAGCAGCCAAGAAAAGGTCACCAGCTCTGGAAACACCATATATTTT.

The CDR3, as DNA: TGTGCCAGCAGGACCGCGTTTTCGGGTCCTAACTATGGCTACACCTTC. This codes for CASRTAFSGPNYGYTF. This chain joins TRBV27 and TRBJ1-2; D gene unclear. The V gene lost 6 bases and the J gene lost 0 bases, with 17 bases spanning the gap. The CDR3 loop spans 16 amino acids. CDR1 is MNHEY, CDR2 SMNVEV, per germline (reference sequence).

V usage is TRBV7-9 and J usage is TRBJ2-7, with TRBD1 as a possible D gene (6 bases). CDR3 length: 16 residues. CDR1 is SEHNR, CDR2 FQNEAQ, per germline (reference sequence). Trimming left V 1 base short and J 5 bases short, with 18 bases between. The CDR3 DNA reads as TGTGCCAGCAGCTTAGTTTCTGGGACATTTATTGACGAGCAGTACTTC. Residues: CASSLVSGTFIDEQYF.

The chain employs TRBV11-3 and TRBJ2-1, with D possibly TRBD1 on 6 matching bases. The CDR3 has 15 amino acids. Trimming stripped 1 base from V and 7 bases from J, with 14 bases between. Germline V gives CDR1 SGHNT, CDR2 YENEEA. CDR3 protein: CASSLGRGWRNEQFF. For the CDR3, the DNA is TGTGCCAGCAGCTTAGGCAGGGGATGGCGGAATGAGCAGTTCTTC.

The rearrangement joins TRBV18 to TRBJ1-2; TRBD1 aligns across 10 bases. In germline, CDR1 is KGHSH, CDR2 LQKENI. The CDR3 is 15 residues long. V was pared by 4 bases and J by 4 bases, with 6 bases of the junction left unmatched. CDR3 amino acids: CASSRSDRGFYGYTF. The CDR3 DNA is TGTGCCAGCTCACGGTCGGACAGGGGGTTCTATGGCTACACCTTC.

V is TRBV21-1 and J is TRBJ2-1; no DNA check was done on the table's D call, TRBD2. TRBV21-1 is a listed pseudogene. This CDR3 is 18 amino acids long. The chain's CDR3 is CASSKVRGLAGGTNEQFF. The CDR3 DNA is TGTGCCAGCAGCAAAGTGAGGGGACTAGCGGGAGGGACCAATGAGCAGTTCTTC.

The chain couples TRBV5-1 to TRBJ1-3; perhaps TRBD1 as D (6 bases). CDR3 length equals 16 residues. The germline gives CDR1 SGHRS, CDR2 YFSETQ. Trimming pared 1 base from V and 0 bases from J, leaving 11 bases between. The DNA of the CDR3 is TGCGCCAGCAGCTTGACAGGGCCAAACTCTGGAAACACCATATATTTT. This translates into CASSLTGPNSGNTIYF.

The chain has TRBV6-5 and TRBJ2-7; tentatively, D is TRBD1 (6 bases). Germline assignment: CDR1 MNHEY and CDR2 SVGAGI. The CDR3 loop spans 14 amino acids. Trimming pared 6 bases from V and 6 bases from J, leaving 18 bases between. DNA for the CDR3: TGTGCCAGCAGCCGGGACATAGTTCTTTCCGAGCAGTACTTC. This codes for CASSRDIVLSEQYF.

J is TRBJ2-7 and V is TRBV29-1, with D perhaps TRBD1 or TRBD2 (5 bases each). Trimming cost V 4 bases and J 2 bases, with 9 bases left between them. The CDR3 is made up of 12 amino acids. Germline CDR1 and CDR2: SQVTM and ANQGSEA. CDR3 in DNA: TGCAGCGTTGGTGAGGGACCCTACGAGCAGTACTTC. Translated: CSVGEGPYEQYF.

The chain links TRBV7-2 to TRBJ2-7, with D tentatively TRBD1 (6 bases). Germline assignment: CDR1 SGHTA and CDR2 FQGNSA. The length of the CDR3 is 13 residues. V was shortened by 4 bases and J by 3 bases, with 10 bases between the two germline ends. The CDR3 spells CASSYTRGYEQYF. The CDR3 DNA follows: TGTGCCAGCAGCTATACCAGGGGCTACGAGCAGTACTTC.